This T cell receptor beta chain was retrieved from a study of cytomegalovirus exposure and HLA in healthy donors (dated by TCRdb to between 2016 and 2019). Some background on the complete study: In an earlier analysis of 587 of the donors, 250 to 350 Gb of sequence data and 120 million or so unique TCR beta sequences from 180 million or so T cells were reported. An early release that covered roughly 600 HLA-typed donors contained about 300 gigabases of sequencing data and 85 million to 100 million unique TCR sequences. Of the 300 to 500 genotyped donors, 70% to 90% were placed in the genetic ancestry cluster associated with self-reported Caucasian donors. The study aimed to test whether cataloging public T cell receptors could reveal signatures of past pathogen exposure. The study used immunosequencing to profile the T cell repertoires of approximately 640 subjects and linked those repertoires to cytomegalovirus serostatus. Along with the approximately 670-subject first cohort, a separate validation cohort of around 110 different subjects was used. To predict cytomegalovirus infection status, the study combined high-throughput TCR immunosequencing, statistical association of individual TCRs with disease status, and machine learning. To study patterns of TCR occurrence, a later analysis re-analyzed previously published TCR beta repertoires from around 700 donors and added high-resolution HLA genotyping. Rather than using new phenotypic data, the later analysis identified candidate immune exposures from TCR beta sequences and from how often those sequences occurred across donors. To decide whether each TCR beta V gene segment behaved as functional or pseudogenic, an earlier analysis of some 540 of the donors relied on high-throughput TCR beta sequencing. Donor age, sex, ethnicity and CMV serostatus were collected together with the repertoire data. Genome-wide SNP genotypes for about 65% of the roughly 670 donors were used in a later genetic analysis, which treated that subset as a discovery cohort. Every repertoire in the discovery cohort had been generated on one and the same sequencing platform. HLA typing covered class I and class II loci at four-digit resolution. Typing coverage differed by locus: A, B, C, DRB1 and DQB1 were typed in about 620-630 donors, DQA1 in about 560, DPA1 in over 600, and DPB1 in about 450. Four to six DR-DQ haplotypes were handled as single units for association and clustering, since linkage in the cohort was strong. Among about 410 genotyped donors of the cohort, an average of approximately 240,000 unique TCR beta nucleotide sequences was sequenced per donor, of which 15% to 20% were non-productive.

The cohort was made up of under 800 healthy bone marrow donors. At the time of sampling, every cohort member was nominally healthy, though immune exposures that went unrecorded were likely present. The donor tested CMV seropositive, placing the donor among the 290 or so seropositive members of the cohort. Each donor provided a peripheral blood sample, and peripheral blood mononuclear cells were used for TCR beta sequencing. Genomic DNA was extracted from the blood cell samples with the Qiagen DNeasy Blood Extraction Kit. The germline V gene (reference sequence) specifies GTSNPN as CDR1 and SVGIG as CDR2. The CDR3, cysteine through phenylalanine, is 11 amino acids long. Left in the record is the CDR3 DNA by itself, 33 bases read in frame from the first base. Relative to germline, V is 2 bases shorter and J is 5 bases shorter, with 6 bases between their ends. Comments on this clone: The target of this receptor is not known. No per-base quality is available; no much larger clone lies one base away.

Preparation of the library involved the immunoSEQ multiplex PCR assay. The multiplex PCR relied on a mix of 60 forward primers for TCR Vbeta segments and 13 reverse primers for TCR Jbeta segments. The CDR3 region of rearranged TCR beta genes was amplified from genomic DNA by a multiplex PCR assay. Amplified TCR beta libraries were sequenced as 87-base-pair reads on the Illumina HiSeq System. In the paper's pipeline: Across the 500 to 850 repertoires, a later analysis counted 78 million or so unique TCR beta chains, around 11 million of which were shared by at least two donors. To remove PCR and sequencing errors, raw reads were error-corrected and collapsed into unique sequences using a nearest-neighbor algorithm that merged closely related sequences. V, D and J gene segments were assigned by aligning CDR3 sequences to IMGT reference sequences. Each retained sequence needed at least a six-nucleotide match to both a V gene segment and a J gene segment. A rearrangement counted as productive if the CDR3 had no stop codons and remained in frame with V and J, and every other rearrangement counted as non-productive. Following IMGT convention, CDR3 was defined as the stretch from the second conserved V-encoded cysteine up to the conserved J-encoded phenylalanine. Sequences without an unambiguous match to a single V gene segment were excluded from the earlier analysis of approximately 560 of the donors. In an earlier analysis of approximately 550 of the donors, V segments were called functional above 56.7% productive rearrangements and were called segregating when the between-donor standard deviation exceeded 5%. A statistical classification framework was built for diagnosing cytomegalovirus status from the catalog of TCR beta chain sequences. In a later analysis, TCR nucleotide sequences were compared against IMGT/GENE-DB human TR gene sequences so that V and J genes could be assigned. A later analysis assigned CDR3 sequences and most-parsimonious VDJ recombination scenarios with the TCRdist pipeline. In a later analysis, each TCR beta chain was defined by its CDR3 amino acid sequence together with its V-gene family, and reads without a unique V-gene family were excluded. To address suspected cross-contamination and a sequencing artifact, a later analysis removed roughly 640 highly shared, low-generation-probability nucleotide sequences. For each public chain, a later analysis derived a clonal expansion index from normalized ranks of inferred template counts within each repertoire. In a later analysis, generation probabilities were computed with a VDJ recombination model fitted to out-of-frame rearrangements, and the resulting probabilities were checked against IGoR. A later analysis scored TCR-TCR, TCR-HLA and TCR-CMV co-occurrence with hypergeometric tests, applying a repertoire-size bias correction to TCR pairs. A later analysis estimated false discovery rates by permuting HLA or CMV assignments 20 times. A later analysis grouped co-occurring TCRs with DBSCAN, adding TCRdist sequence similarity when clustering within HLA-allele-positive subsets. Co-occurrence clustering excluded repertoires with fewer than 30,000 or more than 120,000 public chains, plus five with anomalous nucleotide sharing. TCRdb limited this immuneACCESS table to in-frame rearrangements with V and J called. A share of clones is missing; checked studies link under half to unresolved V genes, and the rest is unexplained. V and J calls and clone size come straight from that table; D and trimming were deduced from the DNA. This sample is represented by around 99,000 clones; about four fifths of them were singletons. The ten biggest clones cover 2% to 3% of the sample.

What the research found in general, with its limitations: The cohort was sequenced for TCR beta chains only, and without alpha or paired-chain data the features that could be detected were limited. HLA typing was unavailable for some donors at each locus, so association tests used only the typed subset. Some IMGT-functional V segments, including TRBV6-2 and TRBV6-3, could not be told apart with the 87-base-pair reads, so those segments were excluded. Most TCR sequences were seen in very few donors, while some public TCRs were found in many individuals. A further reported finding was that TCR beta sequences accurately predicted the HLA-A and HLA-B alleles for most subjects in the first cohort. When HLA alleles, especially DR and DQ, strongly co-occurred, TCR associations were difficult to assign to individual alleles. Three of the identified cytomegalovirus-associated TCR beta chains were confirmed in vitro to be specific for cytomegalovirus antigens. An earlier analysis of approximately 570 of the donors showed that most TCR beta V segments appeared in productive rearrangements either about 90% or about 30% of the time, which broadly matched IMGT annotations. At a false discovery rate of 0.05, a later analysis linked under 20,000 TCR beta sequences to specific HLA alleles. In the study, 150 to 200 TCR beta chains were listed as associated with cytomegalovirus. Sequencing depth was assumed to be roughly uniform across donors in the presence/absence analyses, though that assumption may not hold. A group of highly shared sequence variants was considered likely to be a technical artifact of the sequencing pipeline. In a later analysis, TCR association rates were found to vary across HLA loci, with the most associated TCRs seen for DRB1 alleles and the fewest for HLA-C alleles. The classifier was reported to diagnose cytomegalovirus status with high specificity and sensitivity in both the original cohort and the validation cohort. Because counts were too low, around 17 rarely observed V segments, including chromosome 9 orphons, were left out of the earlier analysis of about 500 of the donors. The only immune exposure information available for the cohort was CMV serostatus. Linkage disequilibrium might explain the correlated functional status among segregating V segments, but an unknown experimental factor could not be excluded. The authors suggested that the approach could potentially be extended to other disease states and immunological phenotypes. Several of the top co-occurrence clusters appeared to be linked to parvovirus B19, influenza, CMV and Epstein-Barr virus, according to a later analysis. Compared with equally common non-associated chains, HLA-associated TCR beta chains in a later analysis were more clonally expanded and had lower generation probabilities. In a later analysis, most CMV-associated TCR beta chains were found to appear HLA-restricted, with HLA associations seemingly driven largely by CMV exposure. An association between a missense DCLRE1C variant and V-gene and J-gene trimming of TCR beta chains was found in a later genetic analysis and replicated in an independent cohort. According to a later genetic analysis, donors in an Asian-associated ancestry cluster had fewer N-insertions in productive TCRs than the roughly 670-donor mean.

Sequencing was carried out using PBMCs. This receptor was identified in a man aged 30-40 years in good health and CMV-seropositive. The chain is assembled from TRBV30 and TRBJ1-2, with the D gene too uncertain to name. The CDR3 amino acid sequence is: CAWSPLYGYTF. The DNA is as follows: TGTGCCTGGAGTCCCCTATATGGCTACACCTTC.